These 2 T cell receptor beta chains were all obtained from the same sample, sequenced in a study of cytomegalovirus exposure and HLA in healthy donors (dated by TCRdb to 2017 to 2019). Libraries were prepared through the immunoSEQ multiplex PCR assay. For the multiplex PCR, a mixture combining 60 forward primers for TCR Vbeta segments and 13 reverse primers for TCR Jbeta segments was used. Not all clones reach the TCRdb copy of this immuneACCESS table, which keeps in-frame sequences only. Checked studies attribute under half of the gap to unresolved V genes and leave the rest unexplained. A total of under 300,000 clones appear in this sample, 84% of them only once. Clones ranked in the top ten supply roughly 2% of the sample. Sequenced input: PBMCs. These receptor sequences come from a woman aged 40 to 49 in good health and CMV-seropositive.

The J gene is TRBJ1-2, the V gene TRBV6-6; 8 bases are a match to TRBD1. Germline lookup yields CDR1 MNHNY and CDR2 SVGAGI (reference sequence). Losses at the gene ends were 6 bases for V and 4 bases for J; bases not matched to a gene: 13. CDR3 length: 16 residues. The CDR3 bases are TGTGCCAGCAGCCCCCTTGGACAGGGAAGGGGCTATGGCTACACCTTC. Its protein product is CASSPLGQGRGYGYTF.

This chain links TRBV5-1 with TRBJ2-2; possible D gene TRBD1, 6 bases. Germline lookup yields CDR1 SGHRS and CDR2 YFSETQ. V lost 3 bases and J 0 bases, leaving 9 bases between the germline ends. The CDR3 loop spans 15 amino acids. CDR3 amino acids: CASSWTVSNTGELFF. DNA for the CDR3: TGCGCCAGCAGCTGGACAGTATCGAACACCGGGGAGCTGTTTTTT.